This TCR beta chain was retrieved from a study of OX40 agonist ivuxolimab in advanced cancers. Study in general: Every 2 weeks, ivuxolimab was infused into the patients intravenously at between 0.01 and 10 mg/kg. Mean age approximately 66 years, range about 20 to 79; 82.7% male. Findings of the study overall: Among T cells, CD8+ cells averaged more expanded clones than CD4+ cells.

Assay used: immunoSEQ multiplex PCR; TCRdb lists only in-frame clones, some missing. This sample has 70,000 or so clones; 80% occur once, and the top ten carry 1.2%. Turning to this clone: Antigen unknown.

The CDR3 has 13 residues. The V gene lost 1 base and the J gene lost 5 bases, with 6 bases spanning the gap. Per germline, CDR1 KGHSH and CDR2 LQKENI. Any history of autoimmune disease or systemic immunosuppression disqualified patients. The specimen comprised CD4+ or CD8+ T cells sorted from blood, sampled in a trial of the OX40 agonist ivuxolimab. The rearrangement links TRBV18 to TRBJ2-1; no clear D. The sequence was obtained from an adult with an advanced solid tumor such as melanoma, head and neck, liver or kidney cancer. Here the CDR3 reads CASSPRPDNEQFF. The CDR3 DNA is TGTGCCAGCTCACCACGGCCAGACAATGAGCAGTTCTTC.